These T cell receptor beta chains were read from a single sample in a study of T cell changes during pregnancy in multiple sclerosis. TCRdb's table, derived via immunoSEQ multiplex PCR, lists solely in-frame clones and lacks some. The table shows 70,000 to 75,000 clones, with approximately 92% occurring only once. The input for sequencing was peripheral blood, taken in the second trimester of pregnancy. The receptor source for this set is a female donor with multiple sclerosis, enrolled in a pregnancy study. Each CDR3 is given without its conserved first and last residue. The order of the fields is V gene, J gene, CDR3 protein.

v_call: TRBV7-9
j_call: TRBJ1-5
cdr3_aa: ASSLDRGNQPQH

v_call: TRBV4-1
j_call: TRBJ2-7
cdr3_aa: ASSRLAGVSYEQY

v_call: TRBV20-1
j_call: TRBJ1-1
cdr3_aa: SAVQGTEAF

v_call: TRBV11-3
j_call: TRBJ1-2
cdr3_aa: ASSGGTNYGYT

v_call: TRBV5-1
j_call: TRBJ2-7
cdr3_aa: ASRMRTGISSYEQY

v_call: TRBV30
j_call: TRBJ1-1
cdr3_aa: AWSEQFNTEAF

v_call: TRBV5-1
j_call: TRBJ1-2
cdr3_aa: ASSLDGTDTYGYT

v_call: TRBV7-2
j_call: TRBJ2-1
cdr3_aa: ASSLIGQGANEQF

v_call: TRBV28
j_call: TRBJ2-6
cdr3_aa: ASSILRVLGANVLT

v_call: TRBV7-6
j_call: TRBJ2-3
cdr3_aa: ASSKSAGGLWSTDTQY

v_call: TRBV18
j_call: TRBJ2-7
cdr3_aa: ASSPETGQTFYEQY

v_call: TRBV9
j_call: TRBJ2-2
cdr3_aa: ASSVGTSGGVNTGELF

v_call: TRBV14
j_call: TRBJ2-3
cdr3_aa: ASSLGTSGSVRRDTQY

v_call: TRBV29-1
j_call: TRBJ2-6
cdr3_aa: SVPGAGANVLT

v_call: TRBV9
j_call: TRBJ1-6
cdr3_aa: ASSPPQGGNSPLH

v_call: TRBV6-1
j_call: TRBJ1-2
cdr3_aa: ASRGGQDLYGYT

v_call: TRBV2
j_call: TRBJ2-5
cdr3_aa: ASSEGTGETQY

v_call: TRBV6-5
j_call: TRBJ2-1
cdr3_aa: ASSSWQTIEGNEQF

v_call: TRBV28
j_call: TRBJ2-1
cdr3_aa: ASSLAWGEQF

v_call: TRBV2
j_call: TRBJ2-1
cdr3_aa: ASGEEVNNEQF

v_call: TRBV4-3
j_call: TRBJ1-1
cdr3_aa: ASSPGQVNTEAF

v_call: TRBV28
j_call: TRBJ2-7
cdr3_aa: ASSRRDRVQY

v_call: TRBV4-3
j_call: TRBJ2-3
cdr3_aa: ASSQGDTSTDTQY

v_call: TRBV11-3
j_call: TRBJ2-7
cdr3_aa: ASSPNNEQY

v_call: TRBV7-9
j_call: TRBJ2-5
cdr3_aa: ASSLVPVRTSVKTQY

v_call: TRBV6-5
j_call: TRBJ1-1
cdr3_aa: ASRAGGGYTEAF

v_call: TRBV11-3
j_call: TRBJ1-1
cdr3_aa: ASSQMATGGTEAF

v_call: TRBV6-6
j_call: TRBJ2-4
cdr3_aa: ASSPRQGRKNIQY

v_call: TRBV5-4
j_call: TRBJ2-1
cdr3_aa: ASSLGAGGNNNEQF

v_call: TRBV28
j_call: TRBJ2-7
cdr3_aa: ASMFPSGKYEQY

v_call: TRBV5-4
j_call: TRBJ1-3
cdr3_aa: ASSLVGARRNTIY

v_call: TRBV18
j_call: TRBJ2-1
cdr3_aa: ASSPTGTKGNEQF

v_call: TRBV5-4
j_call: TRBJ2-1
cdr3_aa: ASSLSGGNYNEQF

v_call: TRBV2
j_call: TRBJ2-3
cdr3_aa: ASVRGLGLTDTQY

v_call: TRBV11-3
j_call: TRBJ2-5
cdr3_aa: ASSSYQGRETQY

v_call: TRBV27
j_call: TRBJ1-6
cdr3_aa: ASSPIPTGVNSPLH

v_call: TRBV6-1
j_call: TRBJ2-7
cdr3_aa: ASSEGVLRLYEQY

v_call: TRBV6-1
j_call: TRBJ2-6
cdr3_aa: ASSGSSVLT

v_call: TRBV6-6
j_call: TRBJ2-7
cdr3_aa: ASSYPGTGVHEQY

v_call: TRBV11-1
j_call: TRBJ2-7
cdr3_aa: ASSPGLAVQY

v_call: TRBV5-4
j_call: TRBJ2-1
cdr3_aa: ASSLGGASGLYNEQF

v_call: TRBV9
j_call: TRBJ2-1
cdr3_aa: ASSSGSSSYNEQF

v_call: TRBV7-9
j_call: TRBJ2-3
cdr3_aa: ASSSMLAGGNTDTQY

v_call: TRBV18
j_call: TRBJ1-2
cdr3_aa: ASSPEGRVNYGYT

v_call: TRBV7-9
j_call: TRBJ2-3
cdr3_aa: ASSGLLHTDTQY

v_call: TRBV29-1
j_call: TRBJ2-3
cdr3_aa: SAGGWVAGSTDTQY

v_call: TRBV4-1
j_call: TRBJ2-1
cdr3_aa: ASSANYNEQF

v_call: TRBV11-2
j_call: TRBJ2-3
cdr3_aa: ASSWTLQLSGVGWDTQY

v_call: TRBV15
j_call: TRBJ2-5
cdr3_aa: ATSSGARGNQETQY

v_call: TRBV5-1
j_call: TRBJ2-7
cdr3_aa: ASSLGSQTSGVPYEQY

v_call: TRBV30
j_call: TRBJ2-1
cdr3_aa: AYTLGTSGGAGPYNEQF

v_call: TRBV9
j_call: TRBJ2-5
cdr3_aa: ASSAGLATETQY

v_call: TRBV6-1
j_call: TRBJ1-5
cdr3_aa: ASTVDRTSNQPQH

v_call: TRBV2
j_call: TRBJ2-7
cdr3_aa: ASSVGQGNREQY

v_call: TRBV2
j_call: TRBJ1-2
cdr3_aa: ASSEEAHLYGYT

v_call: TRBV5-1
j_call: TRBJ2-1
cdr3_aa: ASSLTNVEQF

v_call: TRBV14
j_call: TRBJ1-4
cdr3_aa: ASSLLGTGGKLF

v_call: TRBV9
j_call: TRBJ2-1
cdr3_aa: ASSVAGGPGYNEQF